This T cell receptor beta chain appears in the sequencing data of a study of brain T cells in children with intractable seizures. To note about this clone: Its antigen remains unidentified.

Sequencing was performed with immunoSEQ multiplex PCR; in TCRdb, only in-frame clones are kept and a portion is missing. The table records hundreds of thousands of clones, more than 85% of them present only once. Study-wide results and limits: Absence of clones before surgery may stem from lower sequencing depth. Patients' HCMV serostatus was unknown; virus specificity rests on CDR3 similarity alone.

Time point specified: blood from clinic visit 5 months post-surgery; TSC patient then seizure free. Sequencing was limited to surgery cases with top T cell transcript signatures in brain tissue. Pre-surgery treatment included at least one anti-epileptic drug. This specimen was peripheral blood, taken roughly 5 months after surgery. This receptor was identified in a boy in the first two years of life with tuberous sclerosis and intractable seizures.

CDR3 residues: CASSLIAGRNTDTQYF. In nucleotides, the CDR3 is TGTGCCAGCAGCCTAATAGCGGGACGTAACACAGATACGCAGTATTTT. V is TRBV7-3 and J is TRBJ2-3, with 8 bases fitting TRBD2. The CDR3 consists of 16 residues. Looked up from germline, CDR1 is SGHTA and CDR2 is FQGTGA. V lost 5 bases, J lost 2 bases, and 9 bases stayed unmatched.